The 7 T cell receptor beta chains given below trace back to one sample, sequenced in a study of sequential checkpoint blockade in melanoma. Treatment defined: randomized to nivolumab then ipilimumab (arm A) or the reverse (arm B). The method was immunoSEQ multiplex PCR; TCRdb's version includes in-frame clones alone and lacks a portion of them. The table has about 21,000 clones, 82% seen once. Sequencing was performed on CD8+ T cells sorted from blood (inferred from file names), taken from a patient given nivolumab and ipilimumab in sequence. Every receptor here comes from a human donor with melanoma.

The rearrangement uses TRBV6-1 and TRBJ1-1, with a possible D match to TRBD1 (6 bases). Germline V gives CDR1 MNHNS, CDR2 SASEGT. The CDR3 spans 15 residues. The germline V and J ends were trimmed by 8 bases and 3 bases, with 19 bases remaining between them. CDR3 DNA sequence: TGTGCCAGCGTCGACCGGGGGGCAGTCGACACTGAAGCTTTCTTT. It yields the protein CASVDRGAVDTEAFF.

The rearrangement links TRBV19 to TRBJ1-2; D is perhaps TRBD1 (5 bases). Trimming cost V 3 bases and J 4 bases, with 9 bases left between them. There are 13 residues in the CDR3. The germline gives CDR1 LNHDA, CDR2 SQIVND (reference sequence). The CDR3 loop reads CASSMQGFYGYTF. CDR3 nucleotide sequence: TGTGCCAGTAGTATGCAGGGATTCTATGGCTACACCTTC.

The chain joins TRBV28 to TRBJ1-1; D is possibly TRBD1 (5 bases). This CDR3 contains 14 residues. The ends were cut back, 4 bases at V and 1 base at J, with 10 bases in the middle. Germline assignment: CDR1 MDHEN and CDR2 SYDVKM. The CDR3: CASSSGTENTEAFF. The DNA of the CDR3 is TGTGCCAGCAGTTCCGGGACTGAGAACACTGAAGCTTTCTTT. Together with reference TRBV28 and TRBJ1-1, the CDR3 gives the full variable domain: DVKVTQSSRYLVKRTGEKVFLECVQDMDHENMFWYRQDPGLGLRLIYFSYDVKMKEKGDIPEGYSVSREKKERFSLILESASTNQTSMYLCASSSGTENTEAFFGQGTRLTVV.

The chain combines TRBV10-1 with TRBJ2-7, with D perhaps matching TRBD1 (6 bases). Germline assignment: CDR1 WNHNN and CDR2 SYGVQD (reference sequence). The CDR3 is made up of 14 amino acids. The V end was cut by 8 bases, the J end by 2 bases, with 16 bases between. CDR3 bases: TGCGCCAGCGGACCAGCAGGGGATCCCTACGAGCAGTACTTC. Protein: CASGPAGDPYEQYF.

The V gene is TRBV9, the J gene TRBJ2-3, with 8 bases lining up with TRBD2. V was clipped by 0 bases and J by 1 base; unmatched bases: 1. CDR3 length: 15 amino acids. Germline V gene sequence: CDR1 SGDLS, CDR2 YYNGEE. CDR3 in DNA: TGTGCCAGCAGCGTAGGAGCGGGGGGCACAGATACGCAGTATTTT. It translates to CASSVGAGGTDTQYF.

The chain is built from TRBV7-9 and TRBJ2-7, with 8 bases fitting TRBD2. The V gene end was trimmed by 5 bases and the J gene end by 3 bases; junction bases not matched to a gene: 3. Germline V gene data show CDR1 as SEHNR and CDR2 as FQNEAQ (reference sequence). The CDR3 is 13 amino acids. In nucleotides, the CDR3 is TGTGCCAGCAGCCGGGGGGGTCACTACGAGCAGTACTTC. As protein: CASSRGGHYEQYF.

V is TRBV5-8 and J is TRBJ1-1, with D uncertain. Germline V gene data show CDR1 as SGHTS and CDR2 as YDEGEE. This CDR3 is built from 13 residues. V dropped 2 bases and J dropped 1 base, with 6 bases sitting between them. In DNA form, the CDR3 reads TGTGCCAGCAGCTTCAGGTGGAACACTGAAGCTTTCTTT. Translating gives CASSFRWNTEAFF.